The 25 T cell receptor beta chains below were found in one sample sequenced in a study of T-cell reconstitution after alpha-beta-depleted transplantation in children. This sample's TCRbeta library carried unique molecular identifier barcodes. TCRdb ran MiXCR on the PCR reads and lists one entry per CDR3 protein. The sample contains some 550,000 distinct CDR3 sequences, around 23% of which appear only once. The sequencing here drew on PBMCs, mostly from graft donor cells, taken 360 days after TCRalphabeta/CD19-depleted stem cell transplant. The receptors stem from a boy in the first two years of life who had a stem cell transplant for acute myeloid leukemia, so the T cells may come from the graft donor.

This clonotype was recorded at least ten times. The V call is TRBV20-1, the J call TRBJ2-2; D unclear. The CDR3 extends over 12 amino acids. The germline V gene encodes CDR1 DFQATT and CDR2 SNEGSKA (reference sequence). Trimming stripped 5 bases from V and 4 bases from J, with 8 bases between. The CDR3 nucleotides are TGCAGTGCTGCAGGCCCCACCGGGGAGCTGTTTTTT. Amino acid sequence: CSAAGPTGELFF.

This clonotype occurred a few times. This chain uses TRBV12-3 or TRBV12-4 with TRBJ2-2; D not resolved. The germline V and J ends were trimmed by 3 bases and 6 bases, with 8 bases remaining between them. The CDR3 sequence is 13 residues long. CDR3 residues: CASSLIRAGELFF. The CDR3 bases are TGTGCCAGCAGTTTGATTCGGGCCGGGGAGCTGTTTTTT.

This clonotype was found many times. V and J are TRBV2 and TRBJ2-5; D unclear. The CDR3 totals 13 residues. Trimming removed 4 bases from V and 4 bases from J, with 10 bases in between. Germline V gene data show CDR1 as SNHLY and CDR2 as FYNNEI. CDR3 amino acids: CASSVGGAETQYF. Here the CDR3 DNA reads TGTGCCAGCAGTGTGGGTGGCGCAGAGACCCAGTACTTC.

In nucleotides, the CDR3 is TGTGCCAGCAGCAAAGCGAGGTGTTTGGGGGCGCATCACGAGCAGTACGTC. Translating gives CASSKARCLGAHHEQYV. The chain has TRBV21-1 and TRBJ2-7; TRBD1 is taken as the D call from the table, unchecked against the DNA. TRBV21-1 is a pseudogene. The CDR3 sequence is 17 residues long.

Ten or more counts support this clonotype. The CDR3 here is CASSLQDLNTGELFF. Written as DNA, the CDR3 is TGTGCCAGCAGCCTACAGGATCTGAACACCGGGGAGCTGTTTTTT. This chain uses TRBV7-2 with TRBJ2-2; tentative D call: TRBD1 (5 bases). The germline CDR1 and CDR2 sequences are SGHTA and FQGNSA. The CDR3 has 15 amino acids. Trimming cost V 5 bases and J 1 base, with 11 bases left between them. The full variable domain, in which reference TRBV7-2 and TRBJ2-2 provide the parts outside the CDR3, is GAGVSQSPSNKVTEKGKDVELRCDPISGHTALYWYRQSLGQGLEFLIYFQGNSAPDKSGLPSDRFSAERTGGSVSTLTIQRTQQEDSAVYLCASSLQDLNTGELFFGEGSRLTVL.

This clonotype has only a few counts. The gene calls are TRBV7-9 and TRBJ2-7; maybe TRBD2 (6 bases). Trimming took off 7 bases at V and 6 bases at J, with 13 bases between the two ends. This CDR3 has 12 residues. Germline CDR1 and CDR2: SEHNR and FQNEAQ (reference sequence). CDR3 DNA sequence: TGTGCCAGCACCTGGGTCGGGGGCGAGCAGTACTTC. Protein sequence: CASTWVGGEQYF.

This clonotype was seen only a few times. The chain has TRBV18 and TRBJ2-1; D not certain. CDR3 length: 16 amino acids. Germline values: CDR1 KGHSH, CDR2 LQKENI. The V end lost 0 bases, the J end lost 0 bases, and 9 bases lay between the germline ends. CDR3 DNA: TGTGCCAGCTCACCACCGGTGGAGAGCTCCTACAATGAGCAGTTCTTC. This translates into CASSPPVESSYNEQFF.

The rearrangement joins TRBV20-1 to TRBJ2-1; possibly TRBD2 for D (6 bases). V dropped 1 base and J dropped 9 bases, with 25 bases sitting between them. The V gene's germline CDR1 is DFQATT and CDR2 SNEGSKA (reference sequence). The CDR3 totals 17 residues. The CDR3 reads CSARARQWGVPLREQFF. The CDR3 coding sequence is TGCAGTGCTAGAGCACGGCAATGGGGGGTCCCCCTACGTGAGCAGTTCTTC.

This rearrangement joins TRBV6-1 to TRBJ1-2; D not resolved. The V end lost 6 bases, the J end lost 4 bases, and 6 bases lay between the germline ends. The V gene's germline CDR1 is MNHNS and CDR2 SASEGT. The CDR3 is 11 amino acids. CDR3 in amino acids: CASSHGYGYTF. CDR3 bases: TGTGCCAGCAGCCACGGCTATGGCTACACCTTC.

There are a few counts of this clonotype. The chain employs TRBV20-1 and TRBJ2-7; 12 nucleotides line up with TRBD2. This CDR3 region has 16 residues. Germline assignment: CDR1 DFQATT and CDR2 SNEGSKA (reference sequence). The trim removed 5 bases at V and 5 bases at J, leaving 13 bases unmatched. The CDR3, as DNA: TGCAGTGCTGGAAACCTAGCGGGGGGGGACGTCCACGAGCAGTACTTC. The encoded protein is CSAGNLAGGDVHEQYF.

The CDR3 spells CASSVEAQGAAEAFF. CDR3 DNA: TGTGCCAGCAGCGTAGAGGCCCAGGGGGCTGCTGAAGCTTTCTTT. The V gene is TRBV9, the J gene TRBJ1-1; the match to TRBD1 covers 8 bases. J gave up 6 bases and V 0 bases, and 7 bases lay outside the gene matches. CDR1 SGDLS and CDR2 YYNGEE come from the germline V gene. This CDR3 region has 15 residues.

The table lists this clonotype with a few counts. This chain joins TRBV7-8 and TRBJ2-1; the D gene could be TRBD1 or TRBD2 (5 bases each). V was trimmed by 4 bases and J by 4 bases, leaving 20 bases between them. This CDR3 comprises 17 residues. The germline V gene encodes CDR1 SGHVS and CDR2 FQNEAQ. The CDR3: CASSWVAGTTIYNEQFF. The CDR3 nucleotides read TGTGCCAGCAGCTGGGTGGCCGGGACGACTATTTACAATGAGCAGTTCTTC.

This rearrangement joins TRBV12-3 or TRBV12-4 to TRBJ1-2, with D perhaps TRBD1 (5 bases). CDR3 length: 14 residues. V was cut by 5 bases and J by 5 bases, with 15 bases left in between. DNA for the CDR3: TGTGCCAGCAGTGCCGACCAAGGGGCGTATGGCTACACCTTC. This sequence encodes CASSADQGAYGYTF.

This clonotype was seen only a few times. Just one base apart from a much larger clone, this may be a read error. This is likely a read error, given that the CDR3 carries no conserved phenylalanine or tryptophan at its end. The DNA is left out, because the CDR3 cannot be placed on it with certainty; the CDR3 is given as TCRdb lists it. The chain links TRBV7-9 to TRBJ2-1; the table's D call, TRBD2, has no DNA check behind it. Germline values: CDR1 SEHNR, CDR2 FQNEAQ (reference sequence). Ends included, the CDR3 has 12 residues. Here the CDR3 reads CASSPDTSGLLS.

This clonotype was observed many times. The CDR3 coding sequence is TGCAGTGCTAGAGAGGGTGCTAGCGGCTACAATGAGCAGTTCTTC. Translated: CSAREGASGYNEQFF. The chain recombines TRBV20-1 with TRBJ2-1; TRBD2 aligns across 7 bases. After removal of 0 bases from V and 3 bases from J, the junction contained 5 bases not matched to a gene. The CDR3 has 15 residues. Per the germline V gene, CDR1 is DFQATT and CDR2 is SNEGSKA (reference sequence).

This clonotype was counted only a few times. V gene TRBV12-3 or TRBV12-4 combines with J gene TRBJ2-1; 9 nucleotides match TRBD2. Unmatched junction bases numbered 2, after V lost 3 bases and J lost 5 bases. The CDR3 sequence is 14 residues long. DNA of the CDR3: TGTGCCAGCAGTTTGCGGACTAGCGACAATGAGCAGTTCTTC. This sequence encodes CASSLRTSDNEQFF.

The chain has TRBV28 and TRBJ1-3, with D possibly being TRBD1 (5 bases). The V and J ends lost 6 bases and 2 bases respectively, with 8 bases between them. Germline V gives CDR1 MDHEN, CDR2 SYDVKM. The CDR3 contains 13 residues. CDR3 sequence: CASRVGAGNTIYF. CDR3 DNA: TGTGCCAGCAGAGTGGGGGCTGGAAACACCATATATTTT.

This clonotype was recorded at least ten times. The chain links TRBV29-1 to TRBJ2-1; no clear D. Germline V gene data show CDR1 as SQVTM and CDR2 as ANQGSEA. V lost 4 bases and J lost 7, with 14 bases in between. This CDR3 region has 13 residues. The DNA for the CDR3 is TGCAGCGTTGGACCGGGCACTGGAAATGAGCAGTTCTTC. Residues: CSVGPGTGNEQFF.

This clonotype was seen many times. The chain couples TRBV12-3 or TRBV12-4 to TRBJ2-3, with TRBD1 matching 7 bases. The V gene end was trimmed by 5 bases and the J gene end by 2 bases; junction bases not matched to a gene: 10. CDR3 length: 16 amino acids. CDR3 sequence reads: CASSPNRDRPTDTQYF. The CDR3 nucleotides read TGTGCCAGCAGTCCTAACCGGGACAGACCCACAGATACGCAGTATTTT.

This clonotype showed up just a few times. The chain recombines TRBV13 with TRBJ2-7; TRBD2 is a possible D gene (7 bases). This CDR3 region has 15 residues. The germline CDR1 and CDR2 sequences are PRHDT and FYEKMQ (reference sequence). V lost 3 bases, J lost 3 bases, and 15 bases lay in between. DNA of the CDR3: TGTGCCAGCAGCTTTGGGGGGGCTCTCGACTACGAGCAGTACTTC. It encodes CASSFGGALDYEQYF.

The chain combines TRBV20-1 with TRBJ2-3, with D perhaps TRBD2 (6 bases). Germline V gene lookup returns CDR1 DFQATT and CDR2 SNEGSKA (reference sequence). The CDR3 totals 14 residues. V was clipped by 3 bases and J by 3 bases, with 13 bases between them. CDR3 region: CSASAGQGTDTQYF. CDR3 nucleotide sequence: TGCAGTGCTAGTGCGGGGCAGGGAACAGATACGCAGTATTTT.

J is TRBJ2-5 and V is TRBV28; 11 nucleotides match TRBD2. The V gene's germline CDR1 is MDHEN and CDR2 SYDVKM. This CDR3 has 19 amino acids. Germline trimming cut 7 bases from V and 3 bases from J; bases unmatched to any gene: 19. CDR3 sequence reads: CASTFLSTKLAGAKETQYF. The CDR3 region has the DNA TGTGCCAGCACCTTTCTTTCTACTAAACTAGCGGGGGCGAAAGAGACCCAGTACTTC. Using reference TRBV28 and TRBJ2-5 for the parts outside the CDR3, the full variable domain is DVKVTQSSRYLVKRTGEKVFLECVQDMDHENMFWYRQDPGLGLRLIYFSYDVKMKEKGDIPEGYSVSREKKERFSLILESASTNQTSMYLCASTFLSTKLAGAKETQYFGPGTRLLVL.

In this sample, this clonotype turned up a few times. The rearrangement joins TRBV30 to TRBJ2-2, with D unresolved. The CDR3 is made up of 12 amino acids. V was trimmed by 2 bases and J by 7 bases, leaving 8 bases between them. Germline assignment: CDR1 GTSNPN and CDR2 SVGIG (reference sequence). CDR3: CAWSQGGGELFF. CDR3 coding DNA: TGTGCCTGGAGTCAAGGTGGCGGGGAGCTGTTTTTT. The full variable domain, completed using reference TRBV30 and TRBJ2-2, is SQTIHQWPATLVQPVGSPLSLECTVEGTSNPNLYWYRQAAGRGLQLLFYSVGIGQISSEVPQNLSASRPQDRQFILSSKKLLLSDSGFYLCAWSQGGGELFFGEGSRLTVL.

This rearrangement joins TRBV29-1 to TRBJ1-2; TRBD1 is a possible D gene (6 bases). The CDR3 runs to 15 residues. Trimming took off 4 bases at V and 2 bases at J, with 17 bases between the two ends. The germline V gene has CDR1 SQVTM and CDR2 ANQGSEA. CDR3 nucleotide sequence: TGCAGCGTTGCGGGGGAGGAGGGGGTGAACTATGGCTACACCTTC. This gives the protein CSVAGEEGVNYGYTF.

The rearrangement uses TRBV7-2 and TRBJ2-3, with D possibly matching TRBD2 (6 bases). V dropped 5 bases and J dropped 3 bases, with 18 bases sitting between them. CDR1 and CDR2 from the germline V gene are SGHTA and FQGNSA. This CDR3 is built from 16 residues. The CDR3 DNA reads as TGTGCCAGCAGCCAGGGACTCGCGCAAAAGACAGATACGCAGTATTTT. Amino acids: CASSQGLAQKTDTQYF.